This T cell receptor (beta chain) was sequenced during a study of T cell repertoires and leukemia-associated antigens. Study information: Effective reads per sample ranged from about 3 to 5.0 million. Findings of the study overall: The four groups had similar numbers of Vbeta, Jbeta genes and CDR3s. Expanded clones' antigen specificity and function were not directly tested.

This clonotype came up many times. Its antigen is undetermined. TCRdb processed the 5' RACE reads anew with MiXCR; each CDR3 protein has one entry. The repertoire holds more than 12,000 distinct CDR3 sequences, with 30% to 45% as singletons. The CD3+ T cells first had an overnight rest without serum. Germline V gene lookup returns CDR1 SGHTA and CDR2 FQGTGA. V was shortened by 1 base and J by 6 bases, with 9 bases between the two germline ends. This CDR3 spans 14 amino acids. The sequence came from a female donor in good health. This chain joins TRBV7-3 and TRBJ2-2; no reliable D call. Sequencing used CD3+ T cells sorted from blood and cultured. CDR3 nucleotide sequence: TGTGCCAGCAGCTTAAGATCCGGGCCCGGGGAGCTGTTTTTT. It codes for CASSLRSGPGELFF. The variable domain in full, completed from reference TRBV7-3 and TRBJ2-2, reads GAGVSQTPSNKVTEKGKYVELRCDPISGHTALYWYRQSLGQGPEFLIYFQGTGAADDSGLPNDRFFAVRPEGSVSTLKIQRTERGDSAVYLCASSLRSGPGELFFGEGSRLTVL.